This passage covers 20 T cell receptor beta chains from one sample sequenced in a study of circulating CD8 cells and anti-PD-1 response in melanoma (dated by TCRdb to the early 2020s). Four subsets defined by PD-1 and/or TIGIT were sorted from live CD3+CD8+TCRalphabeta+ cells on a BD FACSAria II cell sorter. Instrument used: NextSeq 500. TCR libraries were prepared from approximately 15 ng of total RNA with the QIAseq Immune Repertoire RNA Library Kit, Human TCR Panel. TCRdb redid the processing of the public reads, applying fastp at Q25 and MiXCR, and retained in-frame beta chains. Each entry merges the rows of one CDR3 protein and shows their most common DNA and genes. This sample gives about a thousand distinct CDR3 sequences in total; 6.9% of them show up just once. In total, the top ten clones hold about 15% of the sample. The source was CD8+ T cells from PBMCs, collected at baseline or after one month of anti-PD-1 therapy (not recorded which). These receptors all stem from a human donor with melanoma.

Points on this clonotype: This may be a read error: a much more frequent sequence differs by one nucleotide. Here the CDR3 omits its conserved ending phenylalanine or tryptophan, so a read error is the likely source. This chain uses TRBV25-1 with TRBJ2-1; D gene unclear. In germline, CDR1 is MGHDK, CDR2 SYGVNS. Trimming pared 4 bases from V and 1 base from J, leaving 5 bases between. This CDR3 spans 13 amino acids. The CDR3 is CASSAQSYNEQFS. As DNA, the CDR3 is TGTGCCAGCAGTGCTCAGTCCTACAATGAGCAGTTCTCC.

By frequency in the sample, this clonotype is medium-sized. V is TRBV27 and J is TRBJ2-1; D may be TRBD1 (5 bases). CDR3 length equals 15 residues. CDR1 is MNHEY, CDR2 SMNVEV, per germline (reference sequence). Trimming left V 3 bases short and J 7 bases short, with 16 bases between. CDR3 in amino acids: CASSFYGAELNEQFF. CDR3 nucleotide sequence: TGTGCCAGCAGTTTTTATGGGGCAGAATTGAATGAGCAGTTCTTC.

This clonotype occurred a few times. This may come from a read error, since a much larger clone is one base off. J is TRBJ2-7 and V is TRBV4-2; 8 bases are a match to TRBD1. This CDR3 has 16 residues. Germline CDR1 and CDR2: LGHNA and YNFKEQ. CDR3 nucleotide sequence: TGTGCCAGCAGCCAGGTCCCGGGACAGGCGGTCTACAAGCAGTACTTC. Protein: CASSQVPGQAVYKQYF.

This clonotype is large by share. The V and J genes are TRBV29-1 and TRBJ1-1; the D is unclear. V lost 0 bases, J lost 6 bases, and 8 bases lay in between. There are 12 residues in the CDR3. Per germline, CDR1 SQVTM and CDR2 ANQGSEA. CDR3 bases: TGCAGCGTTGAAGAGCGGACTGCTGAAGCTTTCTTT. It encodes CSVEERTAEAFF.

Sample share makes this clonotype medium-sized (0.01 to 0.1%). CDR3 amino acids: CASSISDGSYYEQYF. In nucleotides, the CDR3 is TGTGCCAGTAGTATCAGCGACGGCAGCTACTACGAGCAGTACTTC. The chain couples TRBV19 to TRBJ2-7; D is undetermined. Germline CDR1 and CDR2: LNHDA and SQIVND (reference sequence). The CDR3 extends over 15 amino acids. With 3 bases removed from V and 3 bases from J, the gap between germline ends came to 15 bases. Filled out from reference TRBV19 and TRBJ2-7, the complete variable domain reads DGGITQSPKYLFRKEGQNVTLSCEQNLNHDAMYWYRQDPGQGLRLIYYSQIVNDFQKGDIAEGYSVSREKKESFPLTVTSAQKNPTAFYLCASSISDGSYYEQYFGPGTRLTVT.

By share of the sample, this clonotype is large. V gene TRBV19 combines with J gene TRBJ2-7, with 8 nucleotides matching TRBD1. The CDR3 runs to 14 residues. With V trimmed by 1 base and J by 6 bases, 5 bases remained unmatched. Germline V CDR1 and CDR2: LNHDA, SQIVND (reference sequence). CDR3 DNA: TGTGCCAGTAGTATAGTTCAGGGGGCAAGCGAGCAGTACTTC. It codes for CASSIVQGASEQYF.

By share, this clonotype counts as medium-sized. This sequence joins TRBV6-5 and TRBJ1-2, with D maybe TRBD1 (6 bases). CDR1 and CDR2 from the germline V gene are MNHEY and SVGAGI. There are 12 residues in the CDR3. The V end lost 3 bases, the J end lost 5 bases, and 7 bases lay between the germline ends. The CDR3 coding sequence is TGTGCCAGCAGTTATAGGGGGTATGGCTACACCTTC. Translation gives CASSYRGYGYTF.

This clonotype was seen only once. Sequence at one end of the junction differs from germline and may be a read error. The chain combines TRBV5-4 with TRBJ1-4; no definite D call. The CDR3 is 17 amino acids. Germline V gene data show CDR1 as SGHNT and CDR2 as YYREEE (reference sequence). This CDR3 is CARSPDQNDETNEKLFF. DNA of the CDR3: TGTGCCCGCAGCCCGGATCAGAACGATGAAACTAATGAAAAACTGTTTTTT.

By frequency in the sample, this clonotype is medium-sized (0.01 to 0.1%). This sequence joins TRBV9 and TRBJ2-7; D not resolved. Deletions cut 0 bases from V and 7 bases from J, with 11 bases between. The germline V gene has CDR1 SGDLS and CDR2 YYNGEE. CDR3 length equals 13 residues. The chain's CDR3 is CASSVDGLEEQYF. The DNA of the CDR3 is TGTGCCAGCAGCGTAGACGGGTTGGAAGAGCAGTACTTC. The whole variable domain, filled in from reference TRBV9 and TRBJ2-7, reads DSGVTQTPKHLITATGQRVTLRCSPRSGDLSVYWYQQSLDQGLQFLIQYYNGEERAKGNILERFSAQQFPDLHSELNLSSLELGDSALYFCASSVDGLEEQYFGPGTRLTVT.

This clonotype was counted a few times. The chain joins TRBV28 to TRBJ2-1, with 9 bases that match TRBD2. The CDR3 length is 14 residues. CDR1 and CDR2 from the germline V gene are MDHEN and SYDVKM. The J segment lost 7 bases and the V segment lost 4 bases, leaving 5 bases of the junction unmatched. This CDR3 is CASSSSGILNEQFF. The CDR3 region has the DNA TGTGCCAGCAGTTCTAGCGGGATCCTGAATGAGCAGTTCTTC.

This clonotype is categorized as medium-sized. The chain employs TRBV2 and TRBJ1-5; the D gene is possibly TRBD1 (5 bases). V was pared by 2 bases and J by 7 bases, with 12 bases between. Germline CDR1 is SNHLY and CDR2 is FYNNEI. This CDR3 has 14 residues. CDR3 region: CASSEPQGTQPQHF. As DNA, the CDR3 is TGTGCCAGCAGTGAACCCCAGGGTACCCAGCCCCAGCATTTT.

There are a few counts of this clonotype. The junction differs from germline at one of its ends, possibly a read error. V gene TRBV19 combines with J gene TRBJ1-3, with D maybe TRBD1 (5 bases). Germline values: CDR1 LNHDA, CDR2 SQIVND (reference sequence). The length of the CDR3 is 15 residues. CDR3 region: CASSPTDSAGNTVYF. In nucleotides, the CDR3 is TGTGCCAGTAGTCCGACTGACAGCGCTGGAAACACCGTATATTTT.

By sample share, this clonotype is medium-sized. The CDR3 bases are TGTGCCAGCAGTTTAGGGCTAGCGGGAGGAGGGTGGCAAGAGACCCAGTACTTC. Translation: CASSLGLAGGGWQETQYF. This chain uses TRBV27 with TRBJ2-5; 11 nucleotides agree with TRBD2. Germline lookup yields CDR1 MNHEY and CDR2 SMNVEV (reference sequence). This CDR3 has 18 residues. With V trimmed by 2 bases and J by 2 bases, 10 bases remained unmatched.

This clonotype is medium-sized by share. This chain joins TRBV4-3 and TRBJ2-1, with TRBD2 matching over 13 bases. The CDR3 contains 16 residues. The germline gives CDR1 LGHNA, CDR2 YSLEER. V lost 0 bases, J lost 7 bases, and 3 bases stayed unmatched. In DNA, the CDR3 is TGCGCCAGCAGCCAAGATCGGGGACTAGCGGGAAATGAGCAGTTCTTC. It encodes CASSQDRGLAGNEQFF.

This clonotype is classed as medium-sized. The CDR3 sequence: CACTGTFF. CDR3 nucleotides: TGTGCCTGCACAGGGACTTTCTTT. The gene calls are TRBV30 and TRBJ1-1, with D possibly matching TRBD1 (6 bases). V lost 6 bases to trimming and J lost 12 bases, with 8 bases between them. Germline V gene data show CDR1 as GTSNPN and CDR2 as SVGIG (reference sequence). The CDR3 has 8 residues.

This clonotype is categorized as medium-sized. The chain links TRBV6-4 to TRBJ1-1; 9 bases are a match to TRBD1. Germline trimming cut 5 bases from V and 1 base from J; bases unmatched to any gene: 2. The CDR3 is made up of 14 amino acids. Germline values: CDR1 MRHNA, CDR2 SNTAGT. Written as DNA, the CDR3 is TGTGCCAGCAGTACAGGGGGCGAGAACACTGAAGCTTTCTTT. It yields the protein CASSTGGENTEAFF.

This clonotype ranks as large. V usage is TRBV20-1 and J usage is TRBJ2-7, with 11 bases aligning to TRBD2. Trimming at V came to 3 bases and at J to 5 bases, leaving 9 bases not matched to a gene. This CDR3 is 15 amino acids long. From germline, CDR1 is DFQATT and CDR2 SNEGSKA (reference sequence). The CDR3 spells CSASETSGGPNEQYF. The CDR3 DNA follows: TGCAGTGCTAGCGAAACTAGCGGGGGCCCCAACGAGCAGTACTTC.

In its sample, this clonotype is large. V and J are TRBV29-1 and TRBJ2-1, with 10 bases fitting TRBD2. Germline lookup yields CDR1 SQVTM and CDR2 ANQGSEA. V was pared by 7 bases and J by 8 bases, with 11 bases of the junction left unmatched. The CDR3 is 14 amino acids. This CDR3 reads CSAGEREGLDEQFF. The CDR3 DNA is TGCAGCGCGGGGGAGCGGGAGGGCCTTGATGAGCAGTTCTTC.

In its sample, this clonotype is large. The rearrangement uses TRBV7-9 and TRBJ2-7, with 8 bases identical to TRBD2. The CDR3 runs 13 residues. V was pared by 5 bases and J by 3 bases, with 3 bases of the junction left unmatched. Germline values: CDR1 SEHNR, CDR2 FQNEAQ (reference sequence). DNA of the CDR3: TGTGCCAGCAGCCCGGGGGGGTACTACGAGCAGTACTTC. This gives the protein CASSPGGYYEQYF.

This clonotype has a handful of counts. The V call is TRBV5-1, the J call TRBJ2-1; tentatively, D is TRBD1 or TRBD2 (5 bases each). With 5 bases removed from V and 6 bases from J, the gap between germline ends came to 15 bases. CDR1 is SGHRS, CDR2 YFSETQ, per germline. The CDR3 totals 14 residues. CDR3 sequence: CASRGPPQVNEQFF. The CDR3 DNA follows: TGCGCCAGCAGGGGACCGCCTCAGGTCAATGAGCAGTTCTTC.